The rows below give T cell receptor beta chains drawn from one sample of a study of shared clonotypes between healthy human individuals. TCRdb's table, derived via immunoSEQ multiplex PCR, lists solely in-frame clones and lacks some. The sample includes approximately 1,500,000 clones, around 97% seen only once; the top ten take approximately 1.1%. Material for sequencing was naive CD4+ T cells sorted from blood. These receptors were taken from a man aged 25-40 years in good health. The CDR3 runs from the conserved cysteine through the conserved F or W. Fields, in order: clone size, CDR3 length, D gene, J gene, V gene, CDR3 DNA, CDR3 protein. A D gene is named only where the DNA matches it firmly. Size is omitted from some rows. Given values are once, few, many or a class for expanded clones.

clone size: -
CDR3 length: 16
D gene: -
J gene: TRBJ2-1
V gene: TRBV28
CDR3 DNA: TGTGCCAGCAGCCCCCCGGGCGGGGTCTCCTACAATGAGCAGTTCTTC
CDR3 protein: CASSPPGGVSYNEQFF

clone size: -
CDR3 length: 14
D gene: TRBD1
J gene: TRBJ2-7
V gene: TRBV10-3
CDR3 DNA: TGTGCCACTTCCCGACAGGGTCTCTCCTACGAGCAGTACTTC
CDR3 protein: CATSRQGLSYEQYF

clone size: -
CDR3 length: 13
D gene: -
J gene: TRBJ2-6
V gene: TRBV10-3
CDR3 DNA: TGTGCCATCAGCAGACAGGACCCTTCGGTCCTGACTTTC
CDR3 protein: CAISRQDPSVLTF

clone size: -
CDR3 length: 14
D gene: -
J gene: TRBJ2-2
V gene: TRBV6-1
CDR3 DNA: TGTGCCAGCCTGGGACACTTTCTTCCCGGGGAGCTGTTTTTT
CDR3 protein: CASLGHFLPGELFF

clone size: -
CDR3 length: 16
D gene: TRBD1
J gene: TRBJ2-7
V gene: TRBV19
CDR3 DNA: TGTGCCAGTAGTGCCTCCTCCGGGACAGGGGTAAACGAGCAGTACTTC
CDR3 protein: CASSASSGTGVNEQYF

clone size: -
CDR3 length: 20
D gene: TRBD2
J gene: TRBJ2-3
V gene: TRBV18
CDR3 DNA: TGTGCCAGCTCCCGAGGGACTAGCGGGAGGACCCCGCTAGGCACAGATACGCAGTATTTT
CDR3 protein: CASSRGTSGRTPLGTDTQYF

clone size: -
CDR3 length: 15
D gene: -
J gene: TRBJ1-4
V gene: TRBV5-4
CDR3 DNA: TGTGCCAGCAGCCCGGGAGCACAGGGTAATGAAAAACTGTTTTTT
CDR3 protein: CASSPGAQGNEKLFF

clone size: -
CDR3 length: 15
D gene: TRBD2
J gene: TRBJ2-7
V gene: TRBV15
CDR3 DNA: TGTGCCACCAGCAGACGTAGCGGGAGTGACTACGAGCAGTACTTC
CDR3 protein: CATSRRSGSDYEQYF

clone size: -
CDR3 length: 13
D gene: -
J gene: TRBJ2-1
V gene: TRBV2
CDR3 DNA: TGTGCCAGCAGTGAATTTGGGAGGAATGAGCAGTTCTTC
CDR3 protein: CASSEFGRNEQFF

clone size: -
CDR3 length: 15
D gene: TRBD1
J gene: TRBJ2-7
V gene: TRBV9
CDR3 DNA: TGTGCCAGCAGCGGAGCCGGACAGGCAGGCTACGAGCAGTACTTC
CDR3 protein: CASSGAGQAGYEQYF

clone size: once
CDR3 length: 16
D gene: TRBD2
J gene: TRBJ2-1
V gene: TRBV5-1
CDR3 DNA: TGCGCCAGCAGCCTAGAGCGGGAAAGGTTCTACAATGAGCAGTTCTTC
CDR3 protein: CASSLERERFYNEQFF

clone size: -
CDR3 length: 14
D gene: -
J gene: TRBJ2-7
V gene: TRBV10-3
CDR3 DNA: TGTGCCATCAGTGACGATGGTCCTGTCTACGAGCAGTACTTC
CDR3 protein: CAISDDGPVYEQYF

clone size: -
CDR3 length: 16
D gene: -
J gene: TRBJ2-1
V gene: TRBV19
CDR3 DNA: TGTGCCAGTAGGGACCAGGTGGGGAATACCTACAATGAGCAGTTCTTC
CDR3 protein: CASRDQVGNTYNEQFF

clone size: -
CDR3 length: 17
D gene: -
J gene: TRBJ2-7
V gene: TRBV5-1
CDR3 DNA: TGCGCCAGCAGCTTGGCCCTCGGACAGCATATCTCCTACGAGCAGTACTTC
CDR3 protein: CASSLALGQHISYEQYF

clone size: -
CDR3 length: 14
D gene: TRBD1
J gene: TRBJ2-5
V gene: TRBV6-5
CDR3 DNA: TGTGCCAGTCAGACAGGGGAATTTGGGGAGACCCAGTACTTC
CDR3 protein: CASQTGEFGETQYF

clone size: -
CDR3 length: 12
D gene: -
J gene: TRBJ2-5
V gene: TRBV18
CDR3 DNA: TGTGCCAGCTCACCACTCCAAGAGACCCAGTACTTC
CDR3 protein: CASSPLQETQYF

clone size: -
CDR3 length: 12
D gene: -
J gene: TRBJ1-1
V gene: TRBV2
CDR3 DNA: TGTGCCAGCAATCTAAGGGGAAGTGGGGCTTTCTTT
CDR3 protein: CASNLRGSGAFF

clone size: -
CDR3 length: 16
D gene: TRBD2
J gene: TRBJ2-3
V gene: TRBV19
CDR3 DNA: TGTGCCAGTAGCCTCGGGACTAGCGGAGGCACAGATACGCAGTATTTT
CDR3 protein: CASSLGTSGGTDTQYF

clone size: -
CDR3 length: 14
D gene: TRBD2
J gene: TRBJ2-2
V gene: TRBV19
CDR3 DNA: TGTGCCAGTAGTATCTCTAGCGGCTTCGGGGAGCTGTTTTTT
CDR3 protein: CASSISSGFGELFF

clone size: -
CDR3 length: 13
D gene: TRBD1
J gene: TRBJ1-4
V gene: TRBV27
CDR3 DNA: TGTGCCAGCAGTTGGGACAGGGGTGGGAAACTGTTTTTT
CDR3 protein: CASSWDRGGKLFF